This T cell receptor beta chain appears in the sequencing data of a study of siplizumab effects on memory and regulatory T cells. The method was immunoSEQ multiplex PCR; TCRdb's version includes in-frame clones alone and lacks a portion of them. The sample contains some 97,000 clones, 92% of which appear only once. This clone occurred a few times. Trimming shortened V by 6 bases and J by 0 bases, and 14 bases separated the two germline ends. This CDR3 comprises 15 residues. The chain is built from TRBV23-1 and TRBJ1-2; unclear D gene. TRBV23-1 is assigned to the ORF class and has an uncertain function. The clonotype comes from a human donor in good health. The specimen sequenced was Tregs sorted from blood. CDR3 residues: CASRKRRPTNYGYTF. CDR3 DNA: TGCGCCAGCAGGAAGCGGCGACCAACTAACTATGGCTACACCTTC.